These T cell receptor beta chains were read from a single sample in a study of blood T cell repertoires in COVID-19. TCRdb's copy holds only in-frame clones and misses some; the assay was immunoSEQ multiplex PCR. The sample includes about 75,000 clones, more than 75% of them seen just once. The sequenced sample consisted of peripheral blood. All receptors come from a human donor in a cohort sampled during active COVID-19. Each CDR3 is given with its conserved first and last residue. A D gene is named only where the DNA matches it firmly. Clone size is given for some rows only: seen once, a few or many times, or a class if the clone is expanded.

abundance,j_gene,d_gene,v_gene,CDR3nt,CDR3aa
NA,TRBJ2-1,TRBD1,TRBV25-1,TGTGCCAGCAGTGAATATACCTCGACAGGGGTGCATGAGCAGTTCTTC,CASSEYTSTGVHEQFF
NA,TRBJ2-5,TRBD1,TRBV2,TGTGCCAGCAGCTCAGACAGGGGCCTGGAGACCCAGTACTTC,CASSSDRGLETQYF
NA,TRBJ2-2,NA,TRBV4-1,TGCGCCAGCAGGAACCGGACAGCGCGGAGAACCGGGGAGCTGTTTTTT,CASRNRTARRTGELFF
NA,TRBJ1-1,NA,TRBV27,TGTGCCAGCAGTTTATTGGGCAGGGATTACACTGAAGCTTTCTTT,CASSLLGRDYTEAFF
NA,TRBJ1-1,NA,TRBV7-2,TGTGCCAGCAGCTTAACGGGCGGGCGCACTGAAGCTTTCTTT,CASSLTGGRTEAFF
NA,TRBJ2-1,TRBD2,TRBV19,TGTGCCAGTAGTATAGAGACTAGCCAGGAGCAGTTCTTC,CASSIETSQEQFF
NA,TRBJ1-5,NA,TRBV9,TGTGCCAGCAGCGTAGTAAGGGGTGGCAATCAGCCCCAGCATTTT,CASSVVRGGNQPQHF
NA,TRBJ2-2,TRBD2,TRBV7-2,TGTGCCAGCATCCGACTAGCGGGGAGCACCGGGGAGCTGTTTTTT,CASIRLAGSTGELFF
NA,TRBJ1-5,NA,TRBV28,TGTGCCAGCCATCTTCCAGGCAGTTACCATAGCAATCAGCCCCAGCATTTT,CASHLPGSYHSNQPQHF
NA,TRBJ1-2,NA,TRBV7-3,TGTGCCAGCAGCTTAACGCCGGGACACTCGGGCTACACCTTC,CASSLTPGHSGYTF
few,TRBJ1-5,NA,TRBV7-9,TGTGCCAGCAGCACCAACAGCGGGGGGCAGCCCCAGCATTTT,CASSTNSGGQPQHF
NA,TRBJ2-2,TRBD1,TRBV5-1,TGCGCCAGCAGGCTAATCGGGACAGCGAACACCGGGGAGCTGTTTTTT,CASRLIGTANTGELFF
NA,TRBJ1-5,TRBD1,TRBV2,TGTGCCAGCAGTGAAAGGACAGGTGGCAATCAGCCCCAGCATTTT,CASSERTGGNQPQHF
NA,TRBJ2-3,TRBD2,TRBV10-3,TGTGCCATCAGCCGGACTAGCGGGGGGTCGGTAGATACGCAGTATTTT,CAISRTSGGSVDTQYF
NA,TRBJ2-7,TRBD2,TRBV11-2,TGTGCCAGCAGCTCCTTTCTCCCGTACCTAGCGGCTAACTCCTACGAGCAGTACTTC,CASSSFLPYLAANSYEQYF
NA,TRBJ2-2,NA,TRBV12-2,TGTGCAAGTCGCAGCCCCCGGGACAGGGGTTTTCGAATGGACACCGGGGAGCTGTTTTTT,CASRSPRDRGFRMDTGELFF
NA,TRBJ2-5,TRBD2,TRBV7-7,TGTGCCAGCAGCTCCTCTGCCTCCGGGACTAGCGGCACGGAGACCCAGTACTTC,CASSSSASGTSGTETQYF
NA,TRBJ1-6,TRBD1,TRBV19,TGTGCCAGTAGTACGGGACAGACGAGCTCCTATAATTCACCCCTCCACTTT,CASSTGQTSSYNSPLHF
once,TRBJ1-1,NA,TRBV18,TGTGCCAGCTCACCACCCGGGACTGACATTAACACTGAAGCTTTCTTT,CASSPPGTDINTEAFF
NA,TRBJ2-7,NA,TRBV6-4,TGTGCCAGCAGTAACCCCCAACAAAGCTCCTACGAGCAGTACTTC,CASSNPQQSSYEQYF
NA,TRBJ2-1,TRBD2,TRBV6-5,TGTGCCAGCAGTAAACTAGCGGGGGGCCACAATGAGCAGTTCTTC,CASSKLAGGHNEQFF
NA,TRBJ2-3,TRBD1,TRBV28,TGTGCCAGCAGTTTGGGCGGACAGGGGGGGGTTTTTACTACGCAGTATTTT,CASSLGGQGGVFTTQYF
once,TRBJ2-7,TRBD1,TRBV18,TGTGCCAGCTCACAGGGACAGGGGGTTATTTACGAGCAGTACTTC,CASSQGQGVIYEQYF
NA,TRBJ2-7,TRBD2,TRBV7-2,TGTGCCAGCAGCTTAATGTTGCGGGGGGGGTATGAGCAGTACTTC,CASSLMLRGGYEQYF
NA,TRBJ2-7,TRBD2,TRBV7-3,TGTGCCAGCAGCTTGGGCCGAGCGGGAGAGGGCTACGAGCAGTACTTC,CASSLGRAGEGYEQYF
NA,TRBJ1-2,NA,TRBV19,TGTGCCAGTAGTAATCGGGGGAGACTATATGGCTACACCTTC,CASSNRGRLYGYTF
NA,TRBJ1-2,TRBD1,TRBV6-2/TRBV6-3,TGTGCCAGCAGTTACGAGTCAGGGGGCGAGTATGGCTACACCTTC,CASSYESGGEYGYTF
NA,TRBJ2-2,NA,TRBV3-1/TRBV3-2,TGTGCCAGCAGCCAACGTTATGTCCCGAACACCGGGGAGCTGTTTTTT,CASSQRYVPNTGELFF
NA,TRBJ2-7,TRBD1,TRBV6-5,TGTGCCAGCAGTTACTCGACAGGGGTAACCTACGAGCAGTACTTC,CASSYSTGVTYEQYF
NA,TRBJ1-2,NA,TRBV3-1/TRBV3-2,TGTGCCAGCAGCCAAGCGGGGGGACGGTTCTCCCAAGATTATGGCTACACCTTC,CASSQAGGRFSQDYGYTF
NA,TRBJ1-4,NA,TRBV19,TGTGCCAGCGCGGGGGCTTTTGGTGAAAAACTGTTTTTT,CASAGAFGEKLFF